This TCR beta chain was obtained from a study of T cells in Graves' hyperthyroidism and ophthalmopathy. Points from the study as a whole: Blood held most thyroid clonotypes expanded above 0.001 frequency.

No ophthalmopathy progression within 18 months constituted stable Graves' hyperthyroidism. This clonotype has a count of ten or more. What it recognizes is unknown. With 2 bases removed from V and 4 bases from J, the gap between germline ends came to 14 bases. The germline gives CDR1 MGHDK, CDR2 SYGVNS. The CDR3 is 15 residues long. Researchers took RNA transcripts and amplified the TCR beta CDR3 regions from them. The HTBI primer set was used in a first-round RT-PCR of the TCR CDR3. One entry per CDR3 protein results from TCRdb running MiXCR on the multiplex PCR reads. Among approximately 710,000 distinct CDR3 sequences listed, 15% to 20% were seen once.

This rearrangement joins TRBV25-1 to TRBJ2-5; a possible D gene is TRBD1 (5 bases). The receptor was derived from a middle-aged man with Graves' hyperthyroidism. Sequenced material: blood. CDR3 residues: CASSEGKGQGETQYF. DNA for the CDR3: TGTGCCAGCAGTGAAGGGAAGGGCCAGGGAGAGACCCAGTACTTC. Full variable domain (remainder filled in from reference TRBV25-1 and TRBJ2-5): EADIYQTPRYLVIGTGKKITLECSQTMGHDKMYWYQQDPGMELHLIHYSYGVNSTEKGDLSSESTVSRIRTEHFPLTLESARPSHTSQYLCASSEGKGQGETQYFGPGTRLLVL.